A single sample is the source of the 28 T cell receptor beta chains below, sequenced in a study of cytomegalovirus exposure and HLA in healthy donors. The study ran its PCR with 60 Vbeta and 13 Jbeta primers. This table comes from immunoSEQ multiplex PCR, and its TCRdb copy is limited to in-frame clones, with some not included. Of some 150,000 clones in the sample, 77% were seen once. The sample consisted of PBMCs. The receptors were sampled from a female donor in good health and CMV-seronegative.

As regards this clone: This sample includes further DNA sequences coding for the same CDR3. The chain joins TRBV19 to TRBJ1-5, with a possible D match to TRBD1 (6 bases). CDR3 length: 12 amino acids. Per germline, CDR1 LNHDA and CDR2 SQIVND (reference sequence). V was pared by 5 bases and J by 4 bases, with 6 bases between. CDR3 protein: CASSGQNQPQHF. The CDR3 nucleotides read TGTGCCAGTAGTGGACAGAATCAGCCCCAGCATTTT.

This chain connects TRBV14 to TRBJ2-7; no definite D call. This CDR3 contains 12 residues. The germline V gene has CDR1 SGHDN and CDR2 FVKESK. Trimming took 4 bases from V and 7 from J, leaving 11 bases between them. The CDR3 loop is CASSPHLWEQYF. CDR3 coding DNA: TGTGCCAGCAGCCCTCACCTATGGGAGCAGTACTTC.

The chain is built from TRBV30 and TRBJ1-1; D is possibly TRBD1 (5 bases). The CDR3 runs to 12 residues. The V gene's germline CDR1 is GTSNPN and CDR2 SVGIG (reference sequence). The ends were cut back, 0 bases at V and 7 bases at J, with 9 bases in the middle. CDR3 loop: CAWSVQEGEAFF. CDR3 DNA sequence: TGTGCCTGGAGTGTACAGGAAGGTGAAGCTTTCTTT.

This clone has just one count. The chain employs TRBV7-9 and TRBJ1-3, with 8 bases lining up with TRBD1. The CDR3 is made up of 15 amino acids. Per germline, CDR1 SEHNR and CDR2 FQNEAQ (reference sequence). With 6 bases clipped from V and 4 bases from J, the junction kept 8 bases outside the gene matches. The chain's CDR3 is CASRPGQGPGNTIYF. The CDR3 nucleotides are TGTGCCAGCAGGCCCGGACAGGGTCCAGGAAACACCATATATTTT.

The V and J genes are TRBV29-1 and TRBJ1-1, with a possible D match to TRBD1 (5 bases). There are 12 residues in the CDR3. V was clipped by 8 bases and J by 0 bases, with 10 bases between them. Germline V gives CDR1 SQVTM, CDR2 ANQGSEA. DNA of the CDR3: TGCAGCATACACAGGATGAACACTGAAGCTTTCTTT. Its translation: CSIHRMNTEAFF.

This chain links TRBV2 with TRBJ2-5; D is possibly TRBD2 (6 bases). CDR1 is SNHLY and CDR2 is FYNNEI in the germline V gene. This CDR3 region has 14 residues. V gave up 5 bases and J gave up 3 bases, with 13 bases separating them. CDR3 protein: CASSMGRGEETQYF. CDR3 coding DNA: TGTGCCAGCAGTATGGGGCGGGGTGAAGAGACCCAGTACTTC.

The rearrangement uses TRBV28 and TRBJ1-2; 7 bases agree with TRBD1. Germline-derived CDR1 and CDR2 are MDHEN and SYDVKM. The CDR3 sequence is 15 residues long. V gave up 2 bases and J gave up 7 bases; unmatched junction bases: 10. CDR3: CASSLLDREKIGYTF. In DNA form, the CDR3 reads TGTGCCAGCAGTTTACTTGACAGGGAGAAAATTGGCTACACCTTC.

V and J are TRBV28 and TRBJ2-6; TRBD1 is a possible D gene (7 bases). The V and J ends lost 5 bases and 0 bases respectively, with 20 bases between them. This CDR3 spans 19 amino acids. Germline V gene lookup returns CDR1 MDHEN and CDR2 SYDVKM. The CDR3 DNA follows: TGTGCCAGCAGTCTATTTACCGCGGGACAGTTCTCTGGGGCCAACGTCCTGACTTTC. Protein: CASSLFTAGQFSGANVLTF.

This clone was seen a few times. This chain connects TRBV30 to TRBJ1-6, with 7 bases lining up with TRBD1. V gave up 3 bases and J gave up 6 bases; unmatched junction bases: 5. The CDR3 totals 14 residues. Per germline, CDR1 GTSNPN and CDR2 SVGIG (reference sequence). The CDR3 region is CAWSRDRSNSPLHF. The CDR3 nucleotides read TGTGCCTGGAGCCGGGACAGAAGTAATTCACCCCTCCACTTT.

This clone was seen a few times. The chain uses TRBV19 and TRBJ1-2, with 8 bases fitting TRBD1. This CDR3 has 15 amino acids. With V trimmed by 6 bases and J by 0 bases, 6 bases remained unmatched. Looked up from germline, CDR1 is LNHDA and CDR2 is SQIVND (reference sequence). The CDR3 loop is CASSRQGTPNYGYTF. The CDR3 bases are TGTGCCAGTAGCAGACAGGGGACCCCTAACTATGGCTACACCTTC.

The chain employs TRBV28 and TRBJ1-2; the D gene is possibly TRBD1 (6 bases). This CDR3 comprises 15 residues. Trimming pared 5 bases from V and 1 base from J, leaving 14 bases between. The germline V gene encodes CDR1 MDHEN and CDR2 SYDVKM. CDR3 residues: CASSNQEGGNYGYTF. The CDR3 DNA follows: TGTGCCAGCAGTAATCAGGAAGGGGGTAACTATGGCTACACCTTC.

The rearrangement links TRBV30 to TRBJ2-1, with 7 bases aligning to TRBD1. Germline CDR1 and CDR2: GTSNPN and SVGIG (reference sequence). CDR3 size: 14 residues. V gave up 1 base and J gave up 1 base; unmatched junction bases: 1. CDR3: CAWSGQGSYNEQFF. CDR3 bases: TGTGCCTGGAGTGGACAGGGTTCCTACAATGAGCAGTTCTTC. Together with reference TRBV30 and TRBJ2-1, the CDR3 gives the full variable domain: SQTIHQWPATLVQPVGSPLSLECTVEGTSNPNLYWYRQAAGRGLQLLFYSVGIGQISSEVPQNLSASRPQDRQFILSSKKLLLSDSGFYLCAWSGQGSYNEQFFGPGTRLTVL.

The gene calls are TRBV7-2 and TRBJ2-3; 8 bases align to TRBD2. Trimming removed 5 bases from V and 6 bases from J; junction bases left unmatched: 10. In germline, CDR1 is SGHTA, CDR2 FQGNSA. The CDR3 totals 15 residues. The DNA of the CDR3 is TGTGCCAGCAGCGAAACTCTCGGACTAGCTGATACGCAGTATTTT. This translates into CASSETLGLADTQYF. The complete variable domain, with remaining parts taken from reference TRBV7-2 and TRBJ2-3, reads GAGVSQSPSNKVTEKGKDVELRCDPISGHTALYWYRQSLGQGLEFLIYFQGNSAPDKSGLPSDRFSAERTGGSVSTLTIQRTQQEDSAVYLCASSETLGLADTQYFGPGTRLTVL.

This clone was recorded once. The sample has other DNA sequences that encode this CDR3 too. The chain has TRBV28 and TRBJ1-2; D remains ambiguous. Trimming stripped 6 bases from V and 1 base from J, with 3 bases between. The germline CDR1 and CDR2 sequences are MDHEN and SYDVKM. The CDR3 runs to 11 residues. The CDR3 reads CASSINYGYTF. The CDR3 DNA reads TGTGCCAGCAGCATTAACTATGGCTACACCTTC.

The chain has TRBV28 and TRBJ1-1; no clear D. CDR1 MDHEN and CDR2 SYDVKM come from the germline V gene. V lost 5 bases and J lost 5, with 21 bases in between. The length of the CDR3 is 16 residues. The CDR3 protein is CASSPLTLLAPTEAFF. The CDR3 coding sequence is TGTGCCAGCAGTCCTCTGACACTACTAGCTCCTACTGAAGCTTTCTTT.

The V call is TRBV2, the J call TRBJ2-7; TRBD2 agrees at 8 bases. This CDR3 is 15 amino acids long. CDR1 and CDR2 (germline): SNHLY, FYNNEI. V lost 1 base, J lost 4 bases, and 6 bases stayed unmatched. CDR3 sequence: CASSEDLAGFYEQYF. DNA for the CDR3: TGTGCCAGCAGTGAAGACCTAGCGGGTTTTTACGAGCAGTACTTC.

The chain couples TRBV27 to TRBJ2-7; 11 bases map to TRBD1. V lost 4 bases, J lost 4 bases, and 6 bases stayed unmatched. Germline V lookup: CDR1 MNHEY, CDR2 SMNVEV (reference sequence). This CDR3 contains 15 residues. CDR3 nucleotides: TGTGCCAGCAGTTCCGGACAGGGGGCGCGGTACGAGCAGTACTTC. It specifies CASSSGQGARYEQYF.

A note on this clone: Within the sample, other DNA sequences also encode this same CDR3. The chain links TRBV5-4 to TRBJ2-1; 7 positions agree with TRBD1. The CDR3 is 15 amino acids. Looked up from germline, CDR1 is SGHNT and CDR2 is YYREEE (reference sequence). J gave up 2 bases and V 4 bases, and 6 bases lay outside the gene matches. The CDR3 loop is CASSLGQGAYNEQFF. In DNA, the CDR3 is TGTGCCAGCAGCCTGGGGCAGGGGGCCTACAATGAGCAGTTCTTC.

The chain has TRBV7-3 and TRBJ2-3; D ambiguous. Germline V lookup: CDR1 SGHTA, CDR2 FQGTGA. The length of the CDR3 is 16 residues. V lost 5 bases, J lost 1 base, and 16 bases lay in between. The CDR3 reads CASSPRRGGGTDTQYF. The CDR3 DNA is TGTGCCAGCAGCCCCCGACGTGGTGGAGGCACAGATACGCAGTATTTT.

Only a few counts were recorded for this clone. The gene calls are TRBV7-9 and TRBJ2-7; no firm D call. The CDR3 is 14 amino acids. Trimming shortened V by 0 bases and J by 7 bases, and 13 bases separated the two germline ends. The germline V gene has CDR1 SEHNR and CDR2 FQNEAQ (reference sequence). CDR3 amino acids: CASSLAPVVLEQYF. For the CDR3, the DNA is TGTGCCAGCAGCTTAGCGCCAGTGGTGTTAGAGCAGTACTTC. The variable domain in full, completed from reference TRBV7-9 and TRBJ2-7, reads DTGVSQNPRHKITKRGQNVTFRCDPISEHNRLYWYRQTLGQGPEFLTYFQNEAQLEKSRLLSDRFSAERPKGSFSTLEIQRTEQGDSAMYLCASSLAPVVLEQYFGPGTRLTVT.

This chain uses TRBV7-6 with TRBJ1-4; tentatively, D is TRBD1 (5 bases). V was shortened by 1 base and J by 7 bases, with 13 bases between the two germline ends. Germline loops: CDR1 SGHVS, CDR2 FNYEAQ. There are 15 residues in the CDR3. Here the CDR3 DNA reads TGTGCCAGCAGCTTAGTTACAGGCGTACGTGAAAAACTGTTTTTT. This sequence encodes CASSLVTGVREKLFF.

The chain joins TRBV19 to TRBJ2-2; D call uncertain. The germline gives CDR1 LNHDA, CDR2 SQIVND (reference sequence). The CDR3 is made up of 14 amino acids. The germline V and J ends were trimmed by 5 bases and 1 base, with 8 bases remaining between them. The CDR3 is CASSFALNTGELFF. The CDR3 nucleotides are TGTGCCAGTAGTTTCGCGCTGAACACCGGGGAGCTGTTTTTT.

CDR3 sequence: CASSEPRQGEIYGYTF. The CDR3 nucleotides are TGTGCCAGCAGTGAACCGAGACAGGGGGAAATCTATGGCTACACCTTC. The rearrangement links TRBV25-1 to TRBJ1-2; 9 bases align to TRBD1. Germline V gives CDR1 MGHDK, CDR2 SYGVNS. V trimming: 2 bases; J trimming: 4 bases; junction bases outside the gene matches: 8. The CDR3 covers 16 residues.

V is TRBV5-6 and J is TRBJ2-2; D is perhaps TRBD2 (6 bases). Trimming cost V 2 bases and J 0 bases, with 8 bases left between them. This CDR3 is 15 amino acids long. Germline lookup yields CDR1 SGHDT and CDR2 YYEEEE. The CDR3 DNA follows: TGTGCCAGCAGCTTTGGCGGGACGAACACCGGGGAGCTGTTTTTT. This translates into CASSFGGTNTGELFF.

The V and J genes are TRBV6-5 and TRBJ2-7; D possibly corresponds to TRBD1 (6 bases). Germline assignment: CDR1 MNHEY and CDR2 SVGAGI. The CDR3 sequence is 15 residues long. Trimming pared 6 bases from V and 0 bases from J, leaving 15 bases between. CDR3 loop: CASSSGQSSSYEQYF. As DNA, the CDR3 is TGTGCCAGCAGCTCCGGACAGTCGAGCTCCTACGAGCAGTACTTC.

This clone was seen only once. J is TRBJ2-5 and V is TRBV19; TRBD2 is a possible D gene (5 bases). The end of the DNA aligns better with TRBJ2-7, so the J call may be wrong. CDR3 size: 14 residues. Per the germline V gene, CDR1 is LNHDA and CDR2 is SQIVND (reference sequence). The CDR3 region is CASSPRSGEYEQYF. The CDR3 bases are TGTGCCAGTAGCCCGAGGTCCGGGGAGTACGAGCAGTACTTC.

DNA of the CDR3: TGTGCCAGCAGCGACGACAGGGTGAATGGCTACACCTTC. It encodes CASSDDRVNGYTF. V and J are TRBV6-5 and TRBJ1-2, with 7 bases that match TRBD1. The CDR3 length is 13 residues. Germline CDR1 reads MNHEY; CDR2 reads SVGAGI. V lost 6 bases to trimming and J lost 6 bases; unmatched junction nucleotides: 7.

This sequence joins TRBV19 and TRBJ1-6; TRBD1 aligns across 12 bases. CDR1 and CDR2 from the germline V gene are LNHDA and SQIVND (reference sequence). Losses at the gene ends were 8 bases for V and 9 bases for J; bases not matched to a gene: 5. This CDR3 has 14 amino acids. CDR3 in amino acids: CASLPGQGASPLHF. In DNA, the CDR3 is TGTGCCAGTCTACCGGGACAGGGGGCTTCACCCCTCCACTTT.